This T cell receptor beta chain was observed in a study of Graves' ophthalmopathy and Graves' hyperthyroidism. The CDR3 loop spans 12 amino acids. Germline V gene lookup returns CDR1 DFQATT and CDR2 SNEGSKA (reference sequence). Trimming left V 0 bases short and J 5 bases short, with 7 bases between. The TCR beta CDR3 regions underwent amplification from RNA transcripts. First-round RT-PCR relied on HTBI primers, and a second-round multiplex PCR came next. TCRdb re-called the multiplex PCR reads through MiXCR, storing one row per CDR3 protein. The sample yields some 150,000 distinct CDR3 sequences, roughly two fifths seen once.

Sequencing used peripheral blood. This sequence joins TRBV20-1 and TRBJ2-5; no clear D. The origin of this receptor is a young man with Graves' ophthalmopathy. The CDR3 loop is CSARDALETQYF. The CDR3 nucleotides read TGCAGTGCTAGAGACGCGTTGGAGACCCAGTACTTC.